Shown below are 30 T cell receptor beta chains from a single sample sequenced in a study of human T cells and chemical hapten exposure (dated by TCRdb to the early 2020s). Library construction relied on RACE. These reads were obtained on a NextSeq 500. The public reads were run again by TCRdb, first through fastp at Q25 and then through MiXCR, and only productive beta chains were kept. Rows are combined by CDR3 protein, so each entry shows the most common genes and DNA. This sample gives 85,000 or so distinct CDR3 sequences in total; about 10% of them show up just once. Around 4.2% of the sample is held by the ten biggest clonotypes. The time point label here, explained by the study, means: patch test 1, 2 weeks after DPC sensitization. In light of the paper, this sample's treatment or condition label describes: therapeutic diphenylcyclopropenone sensitization with weekly scalp DPC. The sample here was whole blood, taken in connection with sensitization to the hapten diphenylcyclopropenone (DPC). Every receptor here comes from a woman aged 45-59 years with alopecia areata. Some clones in this sample may be carry-over from other donors' samples.

This clonotype was counted at least ten times. The V call is TRBV24-1, the J call TRBJ2-3, with D perhaps assigned TRBD1 or TRBD2 (5 bases each). The length of the CDR3 is 16 residues. The V and J ends lost 5 bases and 0 bases respectively, with 14 bases between them. Germline lookup yields CDR1 KGHDR and CDR2 SFDVKD. CDR3 bases: TGTGCCACCAGTGCCGGGGCTGCCGCTAGCACAGATACGCAGTATTTT. It is translated as CATSAGAAASTDTQYF.

V is TRBV6-2 or TRBV6-3 and J is TRBJ2-2; D is unclear. The CDR3 consists of 17 residues. Deletions cut 6 bases from V and 1 base from J, with 18 bases between. The germline gives CDR1 MNHEY, CDR2 SVGEGT. CDR3 residues: CASRSPSPSGNTGELFF. The CDR3 nucleotides read TGTGCCAGCAGATCTCCCTCCCCGTCAGGGAACACCGGGGAGCTGTTTTTT.

The gene calls are TRBV18 and TRBJ1-5; the match to TRBD1 covers 8 bases. V trimming: 6 bases; J trimming: 6 bases; junction bases outside the gene matches: 10. The germline V gene encodes CDR1 KGHSH and CDR2 LQKENI. This CDR3 has 15 residues. CDR3 DNA sequence: TGTGCCAGCTCGTCGACAGGGGTTAGGAGTCAGCCCCAGCATTTT. Translating gives CASSSTGVRSQPQHF.

This clonotype was counted at least ten times. The chain is built from TRBV27 and TRBJ2-7; D remains ambiguous. CDR1 is MNHEY and CDR2 is SMNVEV in the germline V gene (reference sequence). Trimming removed 10 bases at V and 3 bases at J, with 19 bases between. The CDR3 has 14 amino acids. The CDR3 region has the DNA TGTGCCACCACCCGGACCGGGTCCGGCTACGAGCAGTACTTC. Residues: CATTRTGSGYEQYF.

This clonotype was counted a few times. The chain uses TRBV4-2 and TRBJ2-1, with D maybe TRBD2 (6 bases). The V and J ends lost 0 bases and 0 bases respectively, with 18 bases between them. The CDR3 runs to 19 residues. Germline V gene sequence: CDR1 LGHNA, CDR2 YNFKEQ. The CDR3 DNA follows: TGTGCCAGCAGCCAAGATTGGGATAGCGGACCGAGCTCCTACAATGAGCAGTTCTTC. Amino acid sequence: CASSQDWDSGPSSYNEQFF.

This clonotype was counted between two and nine times. For the CDR3, the DNA is TGCGCCAGCAGCATTCGTGGGGGTGACTACAATGAGCAGTTCTTC. This sequence encodes CASSIRGGDYNEQFF. The chain couples TRBV5-1 to TRBJ2-1; D could derive from TRBD1 or TRBD2 (5 bases each). The V and J ends lost 4 bases and 3 bases respectively, with 14 bases between them. CDR1 and CDR2 (germline): SGHRS, YFSETQ. There are 15 residues in the CDR3.

This clonotype was detected many times. The chain has TRBV14 and TRBJ1-3; a possible D gene is TRBD1 (6 bases). The CDR3 loop spans 15 amino acids. Germline CDR1 is SGHDN and CDR2 is FVKESK. V lost 6 bases to trimming and J lost 2 bases, with 14 bases between them. CDR3 protein: CASRLTGTTGNTIYF. The CDR3 nucleotides read TGTGCCAGCAGACTTACAGGGACCACTGGAAACACCATATATTTT.

This clonotype was observed at least ten times. The chain joins TRBV18 to TRBJ2-7; D gene unclear. CDR1 is KGHSH, CDR2 LQKENI, per germline. The germline V and J ends were trimmed by 3 bases and 6 bases, with 12 bases remaining between them. This CDR3 spans 13 amino acids. The CDR3 DNA sequence: TGTGCCAGCTCACCTGGCTCCCTTGGCGAGCAGTACTTC. Its translation is CASSPGSLGEQYF.

This clonotype was seen more than once but under ten times. The V call is TRBV6-2 or TRBV6-3, the J call TRBJ2-1, with TRBD2 matching over 12 bases. This CDR3 has 14 residues. Germline V gene sequence: CDR1 MNHEY, CDR2 SVGEGT. V lost 7 bases to trimming and J lost 6 bases; unmatched junction nucleotides: 4. CDR3 sequence: CASKRTSGANEQFF. The CDR3 DNA reads TGTGCCAGCAAAAGGACTAGCGGGGCCAATGAGCAGTTCTTC.

The chain has TRBV2 and TRBJ2-5; possibly TRBD1 for D (5 bases). This CDR3 spans 16 amino acids. CDR1 and CDR2 (germline): SNHLY, FYNNEI. Trimming removed 7 bases at V and 1 base at J, with 19 bases between. In DNA, the CDR3 is TGTGCCAGCACCCTCAGGGCCGTGGGATTCCAAGAGACCCAGTACTTC. Encoded protein: CASTLRAVGFQETQYF.

This clonotype came up many times. V gene TRBV6-5 combines with J gene TRBJ1-2; D unresolved. This CDR3 comprises 13 residues. Trimming cost V 2 bases and J 8 bases, with 12 bases left between them. Germline V gene lookup returns CDR1 MNHEY and CDR2 SVGAGI. CDR3 in amino acids: CASSYEGARGYTF. The DNA for the CDR3 is TGTGCCAGCAGTTACGAGGGCGCACGGGGCTACACCTTC.

CDR3 sequence: CASRTTVSYGYTF. In nucleotides, the CDR3 is TGTGCCAGCAGGACGACAGTAAGCTATGGCTACACCTTC. J is TRBJ1-2 and V is TRBV27, with D possibly TRBD1 on 5 matching bases. Looked up from germline, CDR1 is MNHEY and CDR2 is SMNVEV (reference sequence). The CDR3 covers 13 residues. V lost 6 bases and J lost 4, with 12 bases in between.

This clonotype was seen a few times. This chain joins TRBV7-2 and TRBJ1-1; TRBD1 aligns across 7 bases. The CDR3 length is 16 residues. Germline V CDR1 and CDR2: SGHTA, FQGNSA. J lost 1 base, V lost 3 bases, and 8 bases had no gene match. The CDR3 DNA reads TGTGCCAGCAGCTTGGGACAGTACCCCTCGAACACTGAAGCTTTCTTT. Translation gives CASSLGQYPSNTEAFF.

The V call is TRBV5-7, the J call TRBJ1-2; D is ambiguous. TRBV5-7 is filed as an ORF, its function uncertain. This CDR3 region has 9 residues. The chain's CDR3 is CVWYYGYTF. The CDR3 nucleotides read TGTGTGTGGTACTATGGCTACACCTTC.

This clonotype was observed a handful of times. This clone may be a read error of a much larger clone one base away. The gene calls are TRBV14 and TRBJ2-1; possible D gene TRBD2, 5 bases. V gave up 1 base and J gave up 0 bases, with 10 bases separating them. Per the germline V gene, CDR1 is SGHDN and CDR2 is FVKESK. The CDR3 contains 16 residues. CDR3 in amino acids: CASSQVEGNSYNEQFF. CDR3 bases: TGTGCCAGCAGCCAAGTTGAGGGAAACTCCTACAATGAGCAGTTCTTC.

This clonotype was detected many times. The genes are TRBV9 and TRBJ2-3; 8 bases fit TRBD1. The CDR3 has 15 amino acids. Germline V gives CDR1 SGDLS, CDR2 YYNGEE. Trimming at V came to 1 base and at J to 0 bases, leaving 1 base not matched to a gene. The CDR3 sequence is CASSVQGASTDTQYF. CDR3 DNA sequence: TGTGCCAGCAGCGTACAGGGGGCAAGCACAGATACGCAGTATTTT.

The chain couples TRBV12-3 or TRBV12-4 to TRBJ1-5; 10 bases line up with TRBD1. The J segment lost 0 bases and the V segment lost 5 bases, leaving 7 bases of the junction unmatched. The CDR3 length is 17 residues. The CDR3 bases are TGTGCCAGCAGTGCCGGGACAGGGGTTTATAGCAATCAGCCCCAGCATTTT. Protein: CASSAGTGVYSNQPQHF.

This clonotype has only a few counts. This chain links TRBV7-2 with TRBJ2-3; D possibly matches TRBD1 or TRBD2 (6 bases each). The V gene's germline CDR1 is SGHTA and CDR2 FQGNSA. The V gene lost 0 bases and the J gene lost 4 bases, with 11 bases spanning the gap. This CDR3 contains 15 residues. This CDR3 reads CASSLAGGPPDTQYF. The CDR3 nucleotides read TGTGCCAGCAGCTTAGCGGGGGGCCCCCCAGATACGCAGTATTTT.

This clonotype was detected ten times or more. This chain connects TRBV6-2 or TRBV6-3 to TRBJ2-1, with 12 bases matching TRBD2. The CDR3 has 17 residues. Losses at the gene ends were 5 bases for V and 1 base for J; bases not matched to a gene: 6. CDR1 and CDR2 from the germline V gene are MNHEY and SVGEGT. CDR3 loop: CASSTPLAGGSYNEQFF. The CDR3 nucleotides are TGTGCCAGCAGTACCCCCCTAGCGGGAGGGTCCTACAATGAGCAGTTCTTC.

This clonotype has a count of ten or more. CDR3 amino acids: CSVRGHSNTEAFF. The DNA of the CDR3 is TGCAGCGTGCGAGGTCACTCGAACACTGAAGCTTTCTTT. The V call is TRBV29-1, the J call TRBJ1-1; D is ambiguous. Germline V lookup: CDR1 SQVTM, CDR2 ANQGSEA. V lost 6 bases to trimming and J lost 1 base, with 12 bases between them. The CDR3 has 13 residues.

This clonotype occurred a few times. This chain joins TRBV6-6 and TRBJ2-3, with 13 bases identical to TRBD2. With 6 bases clipped from V and 3 bases from J, the junction kept 9 bases outside the gene matches. This CDR3 has 17 amino acids. Germline CDR1 is MNHNY and CDR2 is SVGAGI (reference sequence). CDR3 amino acids: CASSRGTSGAPTDTQYF. The DNA for the CDR3 is TGTGCCAGCAGCCGAGGGACTAGCGGGGCACCTACAGATACGCAGTATTTT.

This clonotype appeared many times. The V and J genes are TRBV27 and TRBJ2-5; perhaps TRBD2 as D (6 bases). This CDR3 spans 18 amino acids. V lost 1 base, J lost 5 bases, and 23 bases lay in between. The germline V gene has CDR1 MNHEY and CDR2 SMNVEV (reference sequence). CDR3: CASSLYSPVGGVVETQYF. CDR3 nucleotides: TGTGCCAGCAGTTTATACTCCCCCGTTGGAGGGGTGGTGGAGACCCAGTACTTC.

The table lists this clonotype with a count of one. The genes are TRBV2 and TRBJ1-2, with 7 bases matching TRBD1. CDR1 SNHLY and CDR2 FYNNEI come from the germline V gene. V shed 3 bases, J shed 0 bases, and the junction held 7 bases outside the gene matches. The CDR3 is 16 amino acids. CDR3 region: CASSETGIFANYGYTF. In DNA, the CDR3 is TGTGCCAGCAGTGAGACAGGGATTTTCGCTAACTATGGCTACACCTTC.

This sequence joins TRBV11-1 and TRBJ2-2; 8 bases line up with TRBD1. Per germline, CDR1 SGHAT and CDR2 FQDESV (reference sequence). CDR3 size: 15 residues. Trimming at V came to 5 bases and at J to 2 bases, leaving 4 bases not matched to a gene. CDR3 nucleotides: TGTGCCAGCAGCCGACAGGGGCCCAACACCGGGGAGCTGTTTTTT. This sequence encodes CASSRQGPNTGELFF. Full variable domain (outside the CDR3, taken from reference TRBV11-1 and TRBJ2-2): EAEVAQSPRYKITEKSQAVAFWCDPISGHATLYWYRQILGQGPELLVQFQDESVVDDSQLPKDRFSAERLKGVDSTLKIQPAELGDSAMYLCASSRQGPNTGELFFGEGSRLTVL.

This clonotype was detected many times. The rearrangement uses TRBV2 and TRBJ1-2; D unclear. Deletions cut 3 bases from V and 5 bases from J, with 7 bases between. The germline CDR1 and CDR2 sequences are SNHLY and FYNNEI. The CDR3 is 12 residues long. The CDR3 DNA reads as TGTGCCAGCAGTGAGGCCGGGTATGGCTACACCTTC. It is translated as CASSEAGYGYTF.

This chain uses TRBV7-6 with TRBJ1-5; the D is unclear. CDR3 length equals 13 residues. CDR1 is SGHVS and CDR2 is FNYEAQ in the germline V gene. V was shortened by 1 base and J by 5 bases, with 6 bases between the two germline ends. The CDR3 loop reads CASSLERDQPQHF. CDR3 nucleotide sequence: TGTGCCAGCAGCTTAGAACGCGATCAGCCCCAGCATTTT.

This clonotype was picked up a small number of times. The CDR3 DNA is TGCGCCAGCAGCTTGCAACAGGGGCCTATGGCTAATGAAAAACTGTTTTTT. Translated: CASSLQQGPMANEKLFF. This chain joins TRBV5-1 and TRBJ1-4; 7 nucleotides match TRBD1. The germline V gene encodes CDR1 SGHRS and CDR2 YFSETQ. The CDR3 totals 17 residues. Germline trimming cut 1 base from V and 3 bases from J; bases unmatched to any gene: 9.

This clonotype was recorded a few times. V and J are TRBV20-1 and TRBJ1-4; a weak D match, TRBD1 (6 bases). CDR1 and CDR2 (germline): DFQATT, SNEGSKA (reference sequence). This CDR3 region has 15 residues. V was trimmed by 6 bases and J by 2 bases, leaving 16 bases between them. In DNA form, the CDR3 reads TGCAGTGCCTCCCGCACAGGGAGGACTAATGAAAAACTGTTTTTT. This gives the protein CSASRTGRTNEKLFF.

This rearrangement joins TRBV20-1 to TRBJ1-1; the D gene is possibly TRBD1 (6 bases). This CDR3 is built from 13 residues. Germline V CDR1 and CDR2: DFQATT, SNEGSKA (reference sequence). V was trimmed by 6 bases and J by 5 bases, leaving 16 bases between them. The CDR3 sequence: CSAPVGARTEAFF. DNA for the CDR3: TGCAGTGCCCCCGTGGGGGCGAGGACTGAAGCTTTCTTT.

This rearrangement joins TRBV5-4 to TRBJ2-2; TRBD2 matches 11 bases. V gave up 0 bases and J gave up 6 bases; unmatched junction bases: 7. The length of the CDR3 is 17 residues. The germline CDR1 and CDR2 sequences are SGHNT and YYREEE (reference sequence). The CDR3 region has the DNA TGTGCCAGCAGCTTGGTGCTACTAGCGGGAGAATCCGGGGAGCTGTTTTTT. It encodes CASSLVLLAGESGELFF.